This T cell receptor beta chain was profiled in a study of T cells in Graves' hyperthyroidism and ophthalmopathy. Study-level points and caveats: Model-based prediction identified ophthalmopathy a median around 6.5 months prior to its onset.

Trimming took 5 bases from V and 5 from J; bases not matched to a gene: 19. CDR1 SGHAT and CDR2 FQNNGV come from the germline V gene. This CDR3 has 19 residues. This clonotype was observed many times. The antigen is unknown. What was amplified from RNA transcripts were TCR beta CDR3 regions. TCR CDR3 regions were first amplified by RT-PCR with HTBI primers. MiXCR, applied by TCRdb to the multiplex PCR reads, yields one record per CDR3 protein. The sample lists about 500,000 distinct CDR3 sequences; about 16% were seen once. The study based diagnoses on clinical symptoms, serum thyroxine and TRAb, thyroid ultrasound and orbital computed tomography.

Sequenced: blood. The source is a woman aged 30 to 39 with Graves' ophthalmopathy. The chain combines TRBV11-2 with TRBJ2-1, with 9 bases identical to TRBD2. CDR3 in amino acids: CASSITTGLRTSENNEQFF. CDR3 sequence (DNA): TGTGCCAGCAGCATAACGACAGGTCTCCGGACTAGCGAAAACAATGAGCAGTTCTTC.